What follows are 13 T cell receptor beta chains derived from one specimen sequenced in a study of cytomegalovirus exposure and HLA in healthy donors. PCR employed 60 Vbeta and 13 Jbeta primers. TCRdb's copy holds only in-frame clones and misses some; the assay was immunoSEQ multiplex PCR. The data contain around 200,000 clones, 75% to 85% of them singletons. Sequenced: PBMCs. These receptors came from a girl under 18 in good health and CMV-seronegative.

This clone was detected once. V gene TRBV29-1 combines with J gene TRBJ1-1; TRBD1 is a possible D gene (5 bases). The CDR3 has 12 residues. The germline gives CDR1 SQVTM, CDR2 ANQGSEA. Deletions cut 7 bases from V and 3 bases from J, with 12 bases between. CDR3 sequence: CSAGGVDTEAFF. CDR3 in DNA: TGCAGCGCGGGGGGGGTGGACACTGAAGCTTTCTTT.

The J gene is TRBJ1-2, the V gene TRBV28; D unresolved. The CDR3 is made up of 15 amino acids. With 5 bases removed from V and 0 bases from J, the gap between germline ends came to 13 bases. Germline V gene data show CDR1 as MDHEN and CDR2 as SYDVKM. CDR3 nucleotide sequence: TGTGCCAGCAGTATCGCAGGAATCTCTAACTATGGCTACACCTTC. Translating gives CASSIAGISNYGYTF.

V gene TRBV6-1 combines with J gene TRBJ1-1; tentative D call: TRBD1 (5 bases). The V gene's germline CDR1 is MNHNS and CDR2 SASEGT. With 0 bases removed from V and 4 bases from J, the gap between germline ends came to 9 bases. CDR3 size: 14 residues. The CDR3 loop reads CASSEARAGTEAFF. CDR3 nucleotides: TGTGCCAGCAGTGAAGCCAGGGCCGGCACTGAAGCTTTCTTT.

This clone occurred a few times. This chain connects TRBV5-4 to TRBJ2-7, with 8 bases that match TRBD1. CDR3 size: 14 residues. CDR1 is SGHNT and CDR2 is YYREEE in the germline V gene (reference sequence). Losses at the gene ends were 0 bases for V and 5 bases for J; bases not matched to a gene: 4. The CDR3 region has the DNA TGTGCCAGCAGCTTGGGGGACAGGAGTAACGAGCAGTACTTC. As protein: CASSLGDRSNEQYF.

The chain uses TRBV5-4 and TRBJ1-1, with D perhaps TRBD1 (6 bases). The CDR3 runs 14 residues. Germline V gene data show CDR1 as SGHNT and CDR2 as YYREEE (reference sequence). Trimming took 4 bases from V and 2 from J, leaving 12 bases between them. CDR3 sequence: CASSGQSHNTEAFF. The CDR3 coding sequence is TGTGCCAGCAGCGGACAGAGTCATAACACTGAAGCTTTCTTT.

Concerning this clone itself: The sample holds other DNA sequences that translate to the same CDR3. This rearrangement joins TRBV9 to TRBJ2-2, with TRBD2 matching 10 bases. The V gene end was trimmed by 1 base and the J gene end by 5 bases; junction bases not matched to a gene: 5. CDR3 length: 16 amino acids. The V gene's germline CDR1 is SGDLS and CDR2 YYNGEE. The CDR3, as DNA: TGTGCCAGCAGCGTATGGGCTAGCGGGGGAACCGGGGAGCTGTTTTTT. Translation: CASSVWASGGTGELFF. The complete variable domain, with remaining parts taken from reference TRBV9 and TRBJ2-2, reads DSGVTQTPKHLITATGQRVTLRCSPRSGDLSVYWYQQSLDQGLQFLIQYYNGEERAKGNILERFSAQQFPDLHSELNLSSLELGDSALYFCASSVWASGGTGELFFGEGSRLTVL.

The V call is TRBV4-2, the J call TRBJ1-4, with D unresolved. Germline lookup yields CDR1 LGHNA and CDR2 YNFKEQ. V dropped 3 bases and J dropped 3 bases, with 14 bases sitting between them. There are 16 residues in the CDR3. CDR3 coding DNA: TGTGCCAGCAGCCAGGGCCCGGTGGACTCTAATGAAAAACTGTTTTTT. Translation: CASSQGPVDSNEKLFF.

In this sample, this clone turned up once. For the CDR3, the DNA is TGTGCCATCAGCGGGAAGGTGGGGAACACTGAAGCTTTCTTT. Its protein is CAISGKVGNTEAFF. This sequence joins TRBV10-3 and TRBJ1-1; D remains unclear. V was shortened by 6 bases and J by 1 base, with 12 bases between the two germline ends. This CDR3 spans 14 amino acids. Germline CDR1 and CDR2: ENHRY and SYGVKD.

The rearrangement joins TRBV18 to TRBJ2-7; 9 nucleotides agree with TRBD1. Germline V gene data show CDR1 as KGHSH and CDR2 as LQKENI. V shed 4 bases and J 1 base; nucleotides not matched to a gene: 5. The CDR3 is made up of 15 amino acids. This CDR3 reads CASSLSGTGSYEQYF. In nucleotides, the CDR3 is TGTGCCAGCTCACTATCTGGGACAGGGTCCTACGAGCAGTACTTC.

The chain joins TRBV10-3 to TRBJ1-3; TRBD1 matches at 7 bases. The germline V gene has CDR1 ENHRY and CDR2 SYGVKD. The CDR3 is 15 amino acids. J lost 0 bases, V lost 4 bases, and 3 bases had no gene match. CDR3 sequence: CAISGGQHSGNTIYF. CDR3 in DNA: TGTGCCATCAGTGGGGGACAGCACTCTGGAAACACCATATATTTT.

The V and J genes are TRBV27 and TRBJ1-4, with D hard to call. The CDR3 spans 15 residues. Trimming shortened V by 5 bases and J by 5 bases, and 15 bases separated the two germline ends. CDR1 and CDR2 (germline): MNHEY, SMNVEV (reference sequence). CDR3 nucleotides: TGTGCCAGCAGTGCCCGGCCTAGGCACAATGAAAAACTGTTTTTT. Translating it yields CASSARPRHNEKLFF.

This sequence joins TRBV7-9 and TRBJ2-2; TRBD1 aligns across 10 bases. Trimming removed 3 bases from V and 5 bases from J; junction bases left unmatched: 3. Germline lookup yields CDR1 SEHNR and CDR2 FQNEAQ (reference sequence). The CDR3 covers 15 residues. CDR3 bases: TGTGCCAGCAGCTTGGGACAGGGGTGGACCGGGGAGCTGTTTTTT. It specifies CASSLGQGWTGELFF. The complete variable domain, with remaining parts taken from reference TRBV7-9 and TRBJ2-2, reads DTGVSQNPRHKITKRGQNVTFRCDPISEHNRLYWYRQTLGQGPEFLTYFQNEAQLEKSRLLSDRFSAERPKGSFSTLEIQRTEQGDSAMYLCASSLGQGWTGELFFGEGSRLTVL.

This clone was seen a few times. The genes are TRBV27 and TRBJ2-1, with TRBD2 matching 12 bases. The CDR3 runs 16 residues. V lost 5 bases and J lost 6; bases outside the gene matches: 8. Germline-derived CDR1 and CDR2 are MNHEY and SMNVEV (reference sequence). CDR3 nucleotides: TGTGCCAGCAGTCGCTCGACTAGCGGGGGTACCAATGAGCAGTTCTTC. Its translation: CASSRSTSGGTNEQFF.